The TCR beta chain described here comes from a study of T cell repertoires in cytomegalovirus infection (dated by TCRdb to about 2019). For the study in its entirety: The HLA type of each donor mattered for the analysis, because public TCR beta signatures pointed to carriage of CMV infection along with the matching HLA type. Paper-wide results and their limitations: The ex vivo response was dominated by HLA-C-restricted CMV-specific TCR beta clonotypes, which also provided the single most frequent clonotype in two of eight donors. In both this cohort and an independent cohort of several hundred donors, the cumulative frequency of public TCR beta family members distinguished carriers of CMV infection plus the relevant HLA type.

The table lists this clonotype with many counts. Its recognized antigen is unknown. The sample holds no much larger clone one base away, and base qualities are not on file. V was cut back by 0 bases and J by 3 bases, leaving a gap of 9 bases between them. The cysteine opens and the phenylalanine closes a CDR3 of 14 amino acids. This entry keeps only the CDR3 DNA: 42 bases, framed from base 1. Taken from the germline V gene, the CDR1 and CDR2 loops are SGHVS and FQNEAQ. Instrument used: Illumina HiSeq 1500. TCRdb reworked the public reads: Q25 trimming with fastp, MiXCR clone assembly, productive beta chains retained. Each record represents a unique CDR3 protein, reported with the most common genes and DNA among its rows. Within this sample are nearly 450,000 distinct CDR3 sequences, with approximately 31% of them counted one time only. Together, the top ten hold about 13% of the sample.

The source material was PBMCs. The TCR sequence derives from a human donor in good health (CMV status not recorded). Some clones in this sample may be carry-over from other donors' samples. The receptor chain draws on TRBV7-8 and TRBJ2-7; possibly the D gene is TRBD1, per 6 matching bases. The DNA sequence is TGTGCCAGCAGCTTAGCCGGACAGCGCTACGAGCAGTACTTC. It codes for CASSLAGQRYEQYF.